This TCR beta chain was found in a study of T cells in Graves' hyperthyroidism and ophthalmopathy. Study conclusions and caveats: Ophthalmopathy was model-predicted a median around seven months pre-onset.

To note about this clonotype: Its target is not known.

Amplified regions were TCR beta CDR3 sequences from RNA transcripts. Initially, a first-round RT-PCR of the TCR CDR3 employed the HTBI primer set. TCRdb ran MiXCR on the multiplex PCR reads and lists one entry per CDR3 protein. This table has fewer than 450,000 distinct CDR3 sequences, approximately 14% appearing once. Germline loops: CDR1 SGHRS, CDR2 YFSETQ. Between the trimmed V and J ends, which lost 4 bases and 3 bases, there was a span of 13 bases. The CDR3 contains 14 residues. The chain combines TRBV5-1 with TRBJ1-2; perhaps TRBD1 as D (5 bases). What was sequenced was blood. The sequence came from a woman in her sixties with Graves' ophthalmopathy. CDR3 region: CASSPSTGDYGYTF. The CDR3 DNA is TGCGCCAGCAGCCCCTCCACAGGAGACTATGGCTACACCTTC.